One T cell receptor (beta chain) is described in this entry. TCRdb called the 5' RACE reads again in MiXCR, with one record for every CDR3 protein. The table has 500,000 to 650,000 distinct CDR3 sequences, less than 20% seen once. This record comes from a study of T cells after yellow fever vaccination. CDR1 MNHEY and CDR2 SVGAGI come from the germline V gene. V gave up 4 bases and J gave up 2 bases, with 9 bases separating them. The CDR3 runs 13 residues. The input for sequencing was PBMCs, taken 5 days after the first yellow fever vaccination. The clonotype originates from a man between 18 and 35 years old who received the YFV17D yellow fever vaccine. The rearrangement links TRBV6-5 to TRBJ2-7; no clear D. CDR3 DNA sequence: TGTGCCAGCAGTTCCCCCCGCGCCTACGAGCAGTACTTC. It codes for CASSSPRAYEQYF.